Presented here are 28 T cell receptor beta chains from one specimen sequenced in a study of OX40 agonist ivuxolimab in advanced cancers. Profiling relied on immunoSEQ multiplex PCR, and the TCRdb table lists in-frame clones only, not all of them. Among about 100,000 clones listed, around 90% were seen once. The sequenced sample was CD4+ or CD8+ T cells sorted from blood, obtained in a trial of the OX40 agonist ivuxolimab. The receptors were gathered from an adult with an advanced solid tumor such as melanoma, head and neck, liver or kidney cancer.

CDR3 nucleotides: TGTGCCAGTAGTCCCGAGACAGGGTCTGGCTACACCTTC. Protein product: CASSPETGSGYTF. This chain joins TRBV19 and TRBJ1-2; TRBD1 aligns across 7 bases. CDR1 and CDR2 from the germline V gene are LNHDA and SQIVND (reference sequence). This CDR3 spans 13 amino acids. Losses at the gene ends were 5 bases for V and 7 bases for J; bases not matched to a gene: 7. Looking up the rest from reference TRBV19 and TRBJ1-2 gives the full variable domain: DGGITQSPKYLFRKEGQNVTLSCEQNLNHDAMYWYRQDPGQGLRLIYYSQIVNDFQKGDIAEGYSVSREKKESFPLTVTSAQKNPTAFYLCASSPETGSGYTFGSGTRLTVV.

The chain carries TRBV28 and TRBJ2-1; 8 positions agree with TRBD2. The CDR3 loop spans 17 amino acids. The junction had 17 bases not matched to a gene; V was cut back by 3 bases and J by 10 bases. CDR1 is MDHEN and CDR2 is SYDVKM in the germline V gene. The CDR3 sequence: CASSFRLYGGRPGEQFF. The CDR3 DNA sequence: TGTGCCAGCAGTTTTCGGCTATATGGCGGGAGGCCGGGGGAGCAGTTCTTC.

CDR3 region: CASSLGREPQHF. The CDR3 DNA follows: TGTGCCAGCAGCTTAGGGCGTGAGCCCCAGCATTTT. This rearrangement joins TRBV7-2 to TRBJ1-5; D gene ambiguous. This CDR3 has 12 amino acids. V was pared by 1 base and J by 8 bases, with 6 bases between. Germline assignment: CDR1 SGHTA and CDR2 FQGNSA.

The CDR3 DNA follows: TGTGCCAGCAGTCTGACTAGCGGGAACACCGGGGAGCTGTTTTTT. It yields the protein CASSLTSGNTGELFF. The rearrangement links TRBV27 to TRBJ2-2; 9 nucleotides match TRBD2. J was trimmed by 1 base and V by 5 bases; bases with no gene match: 2. CDR1 MNHEY and CDR2 SMNVEV come from the germline V gene (reference sequence). The CDR3 has 15 amino acids.

The chain joins TRBV27 to TRBJ2-3; 11 bases match TRBD1. CDR1 and CDR2 (germline): MNHEY, SMNVEV (reference sequence). The V segment lost 5 bases and the J segment 4 bases; nucleotides outside the gene matches: 8. CDR3 length: 16 amino acids. In nucleotides, the CDR3 is TGTGCCAGCAGTGTCCCCCCGGGACAGGGGGCAGATACGCAGTATTTT. Translation gives CASSVPPGQGADTQYF.

The chain joins TRBV28 to TRBJ2-7; 10 nucleotides match TRBD2. Germline V lookup: CDR1 MDHEN, CDR2 SYDVKM. The CDR3 is made up of 16 amino acids. Trimming removed 1 base from V and 3 bases from J; junction bases left unmatched: 6. For the CDR3, the DNA is TGTGCCAGCAGTTTATTTCTAGCGGGAGCCATCTACGAGCAGTACTTC. It specifies CASSLFLAGAIYEQYF.

This sequence joins TRBV19 and TRBJ2-3; tentative D call: TRBD2 (5 bases). The CDR3 length is 13 residues. Trimming pared 9 bases from V and 8 bases from J, leaving 18 bases between. Germline CDR1 and CDR2: LNHDA and SQIVND (reference sequence). The CDR3 coding sequence is TGTGCCAGAACACGGACTTGCCCGGGTACGCAGTATTTT. Amino acid sequence: CARTRTCPGTQYF.

The chain carries TRBV6-1 and TRBJ1-5; the match to TRBD1 covers 7 bases. Germline V gives CDR1 MNHNS, CDR2 SASEGT. The CDR3 contains 15 residues. V lost 0 bases and J lost 3; bases outside the gene matches: 2. The CDR3 DNA reads TGTGCCAGCAGTGAAGCAGGGGGCATCAATCAGCCCCAGCATTTT. Residues: CASSEAGGINQPQHF.

This clone was seen a single time. The genes are TRBV19 and TRBJ2-7, with TRBD1 matching over 10 bases. CDR1 and CDR2 from the germline V gene are LNHDA and SQIVND (reference sequence). V gave up 1 base and J gave up 2 bases; unmatched junction bases: 2. This CDR3 is 15 amino acids long. CDR3 sequence: CASSIAGTGAYEQYF. Here the CDR3 DNA reads TGTGCCAGTAGTATAGCCGGGACAGGGGCCTACGAGCAGTACTTC.

The rearrangement links TRBV5-1 to TRBJ1-2, with TRBD1 matching 7 bases. Germline V gene sequence: CDR1 SGHRS, CDR2 YFSETQ. Unmatched junction bases numbered 6, after V lost 2 bases and J lost 5 bases. The CDR3 totals 14 residues. CDR3 DNA: TGCGCCAGCAGCTTCCGGGACAGTGGTTATGGCTACACCTTC. Amino acids: CASSFRDSGYGYTF.

V usage is TRBV2 and J usage is TRBJ2-3; a weak D match, TRBD2 (6 bases). V was clipped by 1 base and J by 2 bases, with 7 bases between them. Germline CDR1 SNHLY, CDR2 FYNNEI. This CDR3 is 14 amino acids long. As DNA, the CDR3 is TGTGCCAGCAGTGAAGAGCGGGTCACAGATACGCAGTATTTT. It codes for CASSEERVTDTQYF.

The V and J genes are TRBV18 and TRBJ2-3, with 8 positions matching TRBD2. CDR3 length equals 17 residues. V shed 3 bases and J 3 bases; nucleotides not matched to a gene: 11. Germline-derived CDR1 and CDR2 are KGHSH and LQKENI. This CDR3 is CASSPRSIAGTTDTQYF. The DNA of the CDR3 is TGTGCCAGCTCACCCCGCAGTATAGCGGGGACGACAGATACGCAGTATTTT.

This clone was detected ten times or more. V is TRBV19 and J is TRBJ2-2, with a possible D match to TRBD1 (7 bases). This CDR3 is built from 17 residues. Trimming took off 0 bases at V and 4 bases at J, with 15 bases between the two ends. Per germline, CDR1 LNHDA and CDR2 SQIVND (reference sequence). The CDR3 loop reads CASSIDWRGRGTGELFF. Written as DNA, the CDR3 is TGTGCCAGTAGTATAGATTGGAGGGGGCGCGGCACCGGGGAGCTGTTTTTT.

The chain joins TRBV6-4 to TRBJ1-4; 7 bases match TRBD1. Germline V gene sequence: CDR1 MRHNA, CDR2 SNTAGT. The CDR3 totals 14 residues. Trimming at V came to 6 bases and at J to 6 bases, leaving 7 bases not matched to a gene. CDR3 loop: CASRATGSDEKLFF. The CDR3 DNA follows: TGTGCCAGCAGGGCGACAGGGTCGGATGAAAAACTGTTTTTT.

In DNA, the CDR3 is TGTGCCAGCAGAGGGGATATCACGGCAGGGGTGAGCGGGGAGCTGTTTTTT. Translating it yields CASRGDITAGVSGELFF. The chain combines TRBV2 with TRBJ2-2, with a weak D call TRBD1 (6 bases). The germline V gene encodes CDR1 SNHLY and CDR2 FYNNEI. This CDR3 spans 17 amino acids. V lost 6 bases to trimming and J lost 7 bases, with 24 bases between them.

This chain joins TRBV28 and TRBJ1-1, with TRBD1 as a possible D gene (5 bases). There are 14 residues in the CDR3. Looked up from germline, CDR1 is MDHEN and CDR2 is SYDVKM. The V gene lost 2 bases and the J gene lost 2 bases, with 9 bases spanning the gap. The CDR3 DNA reads as TGTGCCAGCAGTTTAGGGCAGGGCAACACTGAAGCTTTCTTT. Protein product: CASSLGQGNTEAFF.

Comment on this clone: The junction shows a germline mismatch at one end, possibly a read error. The chain couples TRBV19 to TRBJ1-2; D gene uncertain. CDR3 length equals 12 residues. Germline assignment: CDR1 LNHDA and CDR2 SQIVND (reference sequence). The CDR3 is CASSIVGNHCAF. CDR3 sequence (DNA): TGTGCCAGTAGTATCGTTGGGAACCACTGCGCCTTC.

The chain carries TRBV7-2 and TRBJ2-7; the D gene is possibly TRBD1 (6 bases). Looked up from germline, CDR1 is SGHTA and CDR2 is FQGNSA. The V end was cut by 5 bases, the J end by 6 bases, with 14 bases between. The CDR3 has 13 amino acids. In DNA form, the CDR3 reads TGTGCCAGCAGCCCGGACAGACGTTCCGAGCAGTACTTC. It yields the protein CASSPDRRSEQYF.

V is TRBV7-9 and J is TRBJ1-4, with a tentative D call TRBD1 (6 bases). Germline V gene sequence: CDR1 SEHNR, CDR2 FQNEAQ (reference sequence). CDR3 length equals 13 residues. The germline V and J ends were trimmed by 2 bases and 8 bases, with 9 bases remaining between them. This CDR3 reads CASSLLGGEKLFF. DNA for the CDR3: TGTGCCAGCAGCTTATTAGGGGGAGAAAAACTGTTTTTT.

V is TRBV20-1 and J is TRBJ2-3, with TRBD2 as a possible D gene (6 bases). This CDR3 is 11 amino acids long. The V and J ends lost 7 bases and 3 bases respectively, with 8 bases between them. Germline lookup yields CDR1 DFQATT and CDR2 SNEGSKA (reference sequence). CDR3 in amino acids: CSVGGTDTQYF. CDR3 sequence (DNA): TGCAGTGTCGGGGGAACAGATACGCAGTATTTT.

The J gene is TRBJ1-2, the V gene TRBV4-3, with 9 bases matching TRBD1. The ends lost 4 bases at V and 4 bases at J; junction bases unmatched: 10. Germline loops: CDR1 LGHNA, CDR2 YSLEER. This CDR3 has 16 residues. The CDR3 nucleotides read TGCGCCAGCAGCCCGGCGGCGGGACAGGGATCCTATGGCTACACCTTC. Translated: CASSPAAGQGSYGYTF.

Concerning this clone itself: Other DNA sequences in this sample translate to the same CDR3. This sequence joins TRBV18 and TRBJ1-1; TRBD1 might be the D (5 bases). V was pared by 3 bases and J by 3 bases, with 8 bases between. Germline assignment: CDR1 KGHSH and CDR2 LQKENI. The CDR3 consists of 13 residues. The DNA of the CDR3 is TGTGCCAGCTCACCCCGGGGGGACACTGAAGCTTTCTTT. This translates into CASSPRGDTEAFF.

The genes are TRBV5-1 and TRBJ1-5; possibly TRBD1 for D (6 bases). Germline CDR1 is SGHRS and CDR2 is YFSETQ. The CDR3 is made up of 14 amino acids. Trimming stripped 6 bases from V and 2 bases from J, with 12 bases between. This chain's CDR3 is CASTRAGGNQPQHF. The CDR3 region has the DNA TGCGCCAGCACCCGGGCAGGGGGCAATCAGCCCCAGCATTTT.

The chain joins TRBV4-3 to TRBJ2-4; D could derive from TRBD1 or TRBD2 (5 bases each). Per germline, CDR1 LGHNA and CDR2 YSLEER. The V gene lost 0 bases and the J gene lost 4 bases, with 13 bases spanning the gap. CDR3 length: 16 amino acids. CDR3 nucleotides: TGCGCCAGCAGCCAAGAGGGACCTGGCGGGAAAAACATTCAGTACTTC. Amino acids: CASSQEGPGGKNIQYF.

The chain is built from TRBV7-2 and TRBJ2-7; D not resolved. Trimming stripped 0 bases from V and 0 bases from J, with 3 bases between. The CDR3 consists of 13 residues. Germline CDR1 SGHTA, CDR2 FQGNSA. The DNA for the CDR3 is TGTGCCAGCAGCTTAGCTAGCTCCTACGAGCAGTACTTC. It encodes CASSLASSYEQYF.

Here the CDR3 reads CASSLDLPGTGKDTQYF. The CDR3 nucleotides read TGTGCCAGCAGCTTAGATTTACCAGGGACAGGGAAAGATACGCAGTATTTT. The chain employs TRBV11-2 and TRBJ2-3; 9 nucleotides match TRBD1. Germline assignment: CDR1 SGHAT and CDR2 FQNNGV. V was clipped by 0 bases and J by 5 bases; unmatched bases: 9. The CDR3 is made up of 17 amino acids.

The V call is TRBV5-1, the J call TRBJ2-3; no reliable D call. CDR1 and CDR2 from the germline V gene are SGHRS and YFSETQ. The CDR3 runs to 13 residues. Trimming took off 0 bases at V and 0 bases at J, with 2 bases between the two ends. The CDR3 DNA reads as TGCGCCAGCAGCTTGGATAGCACAGATACGCAGTATTTT. This encodes CASSLDSTDTQYF.

The genes are TRBV7-9 and TRBJ2-4, with D perhaps matching TRBD2 (6 bases). The CDR3 totals 13 residues. Germline loops: CDR1 SEHNR, CDR2 FQNEAQ (reference sequence). The V end was cut by 4 bases, the J end by 6 bases, with 10 bases between. The CDR3 here is CASSSGGRNIQYF. CDR3 nucleotides: TGTGCCAGCAGCTCCGGAGGGCGAAACATTCAGTACTTC. Full variable domain (remainder filled in from reference TRBV7-9 and TRBJ2-4): DTGVSQNPRHKITKRGQNVTFRCDPISEHNRLYWYRQTLGQGPEFLTYFQNEAQLEKSRLLSDRFSAERPKGSFSTLEIQRTEQGDSAMYLCASSSGGRNIQYFGAGTRLSVL.